Reported below is one T cell receptor (beta chain). At one boundary the junction diverges from the germline segment, which might be a read error. This sample was taken from a study of tumor-infiltrating lymphocytes in primary liver carcinoma. Study background: Both sexes were represented among patients, who were 30 to 69 years old.

Unsorted bulk tissue (roughly 18-32 mg) underwent RNA and DNA co-extraction. The CDR3 contains 14 residues. Germline CDR1 and CDR2: SEHNR and FQNEAQ (reference sequence). Starting material of roughly 0.45 ug total RNA yielded TCR beta cDNA via a constant-region primer. Slightly modified ARM-PCR, run as three nested multiplex PCR rounds, produced the TCR beta libraries. Amplification in the first two PCR rounds was performed using TRBV1-TRBV30 forward primers and a C-beta reverse primer for 10 cycles each. TCRdb fed the multiplex PCR reads into MiXCR, producing one record per CDR3 protein. The sample comprises tens of thousands of distinct CDR3 sequences, around 82% of which are singletons, and roughly 24% rests with the top ten.

Sequenced sample: liver tumor tissue from sampling region 5. Subset indicated: tumor region T5, tumor centre. The V call is TRBV7-9, the J call TRBJ1-2, with D possibly matching TRBD1 (5 bases). This clonotype was obtained from a man aged 35-49 years with primary liver carcinoma and hepatitis B virus infection. For the CDR3, the DNA is TGTGCTAGCAGCACATCTGGGGGAGAACTGGGCTGCACCTTC. Translation: CASSTSGGELGCTF.